Below are 11 T cell receptor beta chains sequenced from a single sample in a study of response to subunit inactivated influenza vaccine. TCRdb re-analysed the RT-PCR reads in MiXCR, keeping a single row per CDR3 protein. Here the sample spans 590,000 or so distinct CDR3 sequences, around 15% being singletons. Here the sequenced sample was PBMCs from blood, taken less than 15 days before vaccination. These receptors were obtained from a man between 45 and 60 years old who received an inactivated influenza vaccine.

This clonotype appeared a few times. The chain is built from TRBV10-3 and TRBJ2-3; 8 positions match TRBD1. After removal of 7 bases from V and 0 bases from J, the junction contained 21 bases not matched to a gene. CDR1 and CDR2 from the germline V gene are ENHRY and SYGVKD. This CDR3 is 20 amino acids long. The CDR3 nucleotides read TGTGCCATCAAGCCGGGGGACGGGACAGGTCAACTCTTTAGCACAGATACGCAGTATTTT. Amino acids: CAIKPGDGTGQLFSTDTQYF.

The chain links TRBV12-3 or TRBV12-4 to TRBJ2-3; TRBD1 is a possible D gene (6 bases). The CDR3 is 16 residues long. The V end lost 6 bases, the J end lost 0 bases, and 16 bases lay between the germline ends. The CDR3 loop reads CASSRIGTSSTDTQYF. The CDR3 DNA follows: TGTGCCAGCAGCAGAATCGGGACAAGTAGCACAGATACGCAGTATTTT.

The CDR3 region has the DNA TGTGCCAGCAGCCGAGCAGGGGGTCTCAACGAGCAGTACTTC. Translated, it gives CASSRAGGLNEQYF. This sequence joins TRBV4-2 and TRBJ2-7; 7 nucleotides match TRBD1. The germline gives CDR1 LGHNA, CDR2 YNFKEQ. J was trimmed by 5 bases and V by 4 bases; bases with no gene match: 8. This CDR3 is 14 amino acids long.

V gene TRBV20-1 combines with J gene TRBJ2-1; 7 bases are shared with TRBD2. The germline CDR1 and CDR2 sequences are DFQATT and SNEGSKA (reference sequence). The CDR3 runs 15 residues. The V segment lost 1 base and the J segment 8 bases; nucleotides outside the gene matches: 11. The chain's CDR3 is CSARVAGRNLDEQFF. The CDR3 DNA sequence: TGCAGTGCTAGAGTCGCCGGGAGGAACCTTGATGAGCAGTTCTTC.

This clonotype showed up just a few times. The chain recombines TRBV6-5 with TRBJ2-7, with TRBD1 matching over 7 bases. Trimming at V came to 2 bases and at J to 1 base, leaving 8 bases not matched to a gene. The CDR3 has 16 amino acids. Germline V gene data show CDR1 as MNHEY and CDR2 as SVGAGI. The CDR3 bases are TGTGCCAGCAGTTACGATACTGGGACAGCTTCCTACGAGCAGTACTTC. Translated, it gives CASSYDTGTASYEQYF.

The chain uses TRBV4-1 and TRBJ2-5; D is unclear. Germline V gene sequence: CDR1 MGHRA, CDR2 YSYEKL. This CDR3 has 14 amino acids. Trimming cost V 1 base and J 5 bases, with 11 bases left between them. The CDR3 region is CASSQGSAQETQYF. In nucleotides, the CDR3 is TGCGCCAGCAGCCAAGGGTCAGCCCAGGAGACCCAGTACTTC.

The chain combines TRBV28 with TRBJ2-5; the match to TRBD2 covers 12 bases. With 2 bases clipped from V and 3 bases from J, the junction kept 7 bases outside the gene matches. CDR1 and CDR2 from the germline V gene are MDHEN and SYDVKM. This CDR3 contains 17 residues. The CDR3 here is CASSLVTSGGREETQYF. CDR3 sequence (DNA): TGTGCCAGCAGTTTAGTGACTAGCGGGGGACGAGAAGAGACCCAGTACTTC.

The chain's CDR3 is CAWSVRDRGLNEQFF. In nucleotides, the CDR3 is TGTGCCTGGAGTGTACGGGACAGGGGGCTGAATGAGCAGTTCTTC. This chain joins TRBV30 and TRBJ2-1, with 12 bases fitting TRBD1. The CDR3 consists of 15 residues. With 0 bases clipped from V and 7 bases from J, the junction kept 4 bases outside the gene matches. Germline assignment: CDR1 GTSNPN and CDR2 SVGIG (reference sequence).

This clonotype was counted a few times. The rearrangement joins TRBV2 to TRBJ2-5, with D unresolved. CDR3 length: 12 residues. Germline V gene lookup returns CDR1 SNHLY and CDR2 FYNNEI. Between the trimmed V and J ends, which lost 7 bases and 5 bases, there was a span of 11 bases. The CDR3 sequence is CASNLNRETQYF. The CDR3 region has the DNA TGTGCCAGCAACCTTAATAGGGAGACCCAGTACTTC.

This chain joins TRBV6-1 and TRBJ2-5; no clear D gene. With 0 bases removed from V and 7 bases from J, the gap between germline ends came to 6 bases. The CDR3 consists of 12 residues. Germline assignment: CDR1 MNHNS and CDR2 SASEGT. This chain's CDR3 is CASSEARGTQYF. The CDR3, as DNA: TGTGCCAGCAGTGAAGCGCGAGGGACCCAGTACTTC.

This clonotype has a handful of counts. The chain links TRBV5-1 to TRBJ2-6; possible D gene TRBD1, 5 bases. Germline V gene sequence: CDR1 SGHRS, CDR2 YFSETQ. The V and J ends lost 4 bases and 0 bases respectively, with 14 bases between them. The length of the CDR3 is 17 residues. This CDR3 reads CASSPQASGSGANVLTF. Written as DNA, the CDR3 is TGCGCCAGCAGCCCACAGGCCTCCGGCTCTGGGGCCAACGTCCTGACTTTC.